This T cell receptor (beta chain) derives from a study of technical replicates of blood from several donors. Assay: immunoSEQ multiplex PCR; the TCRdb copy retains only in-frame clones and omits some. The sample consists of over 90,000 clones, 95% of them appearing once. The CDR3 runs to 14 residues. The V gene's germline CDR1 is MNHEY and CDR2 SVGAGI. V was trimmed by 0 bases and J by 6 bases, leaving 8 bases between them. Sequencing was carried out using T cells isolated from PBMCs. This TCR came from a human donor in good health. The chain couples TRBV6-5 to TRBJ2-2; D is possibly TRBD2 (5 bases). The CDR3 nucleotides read TGTGCCAGCAGTTACTCCGCCGGGGCCGGGGAGCTGTTTTTT. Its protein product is CASSYSAGAGELFF.